The 18 T cell receptor beta chains below come from one sample, sequenced in a study of shared clonotypes between healthy human individuals. Generated by immunoSEQ multiplex PCR, the TCRdb table keeps only in-frame clones and is missing some. The repertoire has 2 million to 2.5 million clones, roughly 93% of them found once; the top ten carry 0.36%. Sequencing was performed on naive CD4+ T cells from PBMCs. The subset was: CD45RA+ positively selected. These receptors were collected from a man younger than 30 in good health. Some clones in this sample may be carry-over from other donors' samples.

V and J are TRBV6-6 and TRBJ1-5; tentative D call: TRBD1 (5 bases). The CDR3 consists of 14 residues. CDR1 and CDR2 (germline): MNHNY, SVGAGI (reference sequence). V shed 4 bases and J shed 5 bases, with 12 bases lying between them. CDR3 residues: CASSLGRVDQPQHF. CDR3 in DNA: TGTGCCAGCAGTTTGGGCAGGGTGGATCAGCCCCAGCATTTT.

This clone was picked up one time. The CDR3 nucleotides read TGTGCCAGTAGTAGGGGGGTAATGAACACTGAAGCTTTCTTT. Protein sequence: CASSRGVMNTEAFF. The chain links TRBV19 to TRBJ1-1; a weak D match, TRBD1 (5 bases). V lost 4 bases to trimming and J lost 0 bases, with 9 bases between them. CDR3 size: 14 residues. The V gene's germline CDR1 is LNHDA and CDR2 SQIVND (reference sequence).

This clone was observed a single time. The chain is built from TRBV5-5 and TRBJ2-7; D unresolved. CDR1 is SGHKS, CDR2 YYEKEE, per germline (reference sequence). V was cut by 0 bases and J by 0 bases, with 10 bases left in between. The CDR3 extends over 15 amino acids. The DNA for the CDR3 is TGTGCCAGCAGCTTGGAACCCAGGAGCTCCTACGAGCAGTACTTC. The encoded protein is CASSLEPRSSYEQYF.

The J gene is TRBJ1-3, the V gene TRBV5-1, with TRBD1 matching 8 bases. This CDR3 has 16 residues. Germline lookup yields CDR1 SGHRS and CDR2 YFSETQ. V trimming: 3 bases; J trimming: 2 bases; junction bases outside the gene matches: 7. The CDR3 protein is CASSSQGAAAGNTIYF. The CDR3 DNA follows: TGCGCCAGCAGCTCCCAGGGGGCAGCTGCTGGAAACACCATATATTTT.

This chain joins TRBV28 and TRBJ1-1; a possible D gene is TRBD1 (6 bases). Germline lookup yields CDR1 MDHEN and CDR2 SYDVKM. V gave up 8 bases and J gave up 1 base, with 14 bases separating them. The CDR3 length is 14 residues. Written as DNA, the CDR3 is TGTGCCAGCCAAAAGGGGGGCAGGAACACTGAAGCTTTCTTT. Protein product: CASQKGGRNTEAFF.

V usage is TRBV28 and J usage is TRBJ1-1, with TRBD1 as a possible D gene (5 bases). This CDR3 has 16 amino acids. Trimming removed 5 bases at V and 6 bases at J, with 22 bases between. CDR1 MDHEN and CDR2 SYDVKM come from the germline V gene. For the CDR3, the DNA is TGTGCCAGCAGTGGTCCCGGGGCAGCGACGGGCGCTGAAGCTTTCTTT. Its translation: CASSGPGAATGAEAFF.

The chain uses TRBV27 and TRBJ2-2; D gene uncertain. Deletions cut 6 bases from V and 0 bases from J, with 14 bases between. There are 16 residues in the CDR3. Germline-derived CDR1 and CDR2 are MNHEY and SMNVEV (reference sequence). The CDR3 coding sequence is TGTGCCAGCAGCCGTAAGCCTATAGCGAACACCGGGGAGCTGTTTTTT. This translates into CASSRKPIANTGELFF.

The chain is built from TRBV6-1 and TRBJ1-2; TRBD1 agrees at 7 bases. The CDR3 is 14 amino acids. Germline V gene sequence: CDR1 MNHNS, CDR2 SASEGT. After removal of 2 bases from V and 7 bases from J, the junction contained 7 bases not matched to a gene. CDR3 nucleotide sequence: TGTGCCAGCAGTGAAAGGGTTAACAGGGGTGGCTACACCTTC. Protein: CASSERVNRGGYTF.

The chain combines TRBV19 with TRBJ2-7; D is ambiguous. Germline CDR1 is LNHDA and CDR2 is SQIVND (reference sequence). The CDR3 sequence is 14 residues long. V lost 4 bases and J 3 bases, leaving 13 bases between the germline ends. Written as DNA, the CDR3 is TGTGCCAGTAGTAGAGCAATACAGTACTACGAGCAGTACTTC. Protein sequence: CASSRAIQYYEQYF.

This chain links TRBV19 with TRBJ2-1, with D unclear. The CDR3 runs 15 residues. Deletions cut 2 bases from V and 0 bases from J, with 8 bases between. Germline loops: CDR1 LNHDA, CDR2 SQIVND (reference sequence). This CDR3 is CASSITQSSYNEQFF. The CDR3 DNA is TGTGCCAGTAGTATAACCCAGAGCTCCTACAATGAGCAGTTCTTC.

This chain links TRBV7-2 with TRBJ2-7, with TRBD1 matching 7 bases. Germline trimming cut 5 bases from V and 5 bases from J; bases unmatched to any gene: 12. Germline V CDR1 and CDR2: SGHTA, FQGNSA. The CDR3 is 15 residues long. CDR3 DNA sequence: TGTGCCAGCAGCGACGCCGGGAAAGGGGGCCACGAGCAGTACTTC. The encoded protein is CASSDAGKGGHEQYF.

This chain joins TRBV4-2 and TRBJ1-5; 7 bases align to TRBD1. Germline trimming cut 1 base from V and 2 bases from J; bases unmatched to any gene: 2. This CDR3 contains 15 residues. The V gene's germline CDR1 is LGHNA and CDR2 YNFKEQ. In nucleotides, the CDR3 is TGTGCCAGCAGCCAAGGCAGGGGGGGCAATCAGCCCCAGCATTTT. Protein sequence: CASSQGRGGNQPQHF.

This chain connects TRBV2 to TRBJ2-7, with TRBD2 matching 7 bases. The CDR3 spans 15 residues. The germline CDR1 and CDR2 sequences are SNHLY and FYNNEI. V lost 2 bases and J lost 9; bases outside the gene matches: 13. The CDR3 bases are TGTGCCAGCAGTGAATTCTTACCGGGGAGGGGATGGCAGTACTTC. Its protein is CASSEFLPGRGWQYF.

The CDR3 loop reads CASSLMGTGRVNTQYF. The CDR3 DNA sequence: TGTGCCAGCAGCTTAATGGGGACCGGGCGCGTGAATACGCAGTATTTT. J is TRBJ2-3 and V is TRBV7-9; either TRBD1 or TRBD2 may fit D (5 bases each). Trimming cost V 2 bases and J 7 bases, with 19 bases left between them. The CDR3 is 16 residues long. Per the germline V gene, CDR1 is SEHNR and CDR2 is FQNEAQ (reference sequence).

This sequence joins TRBV5-1 and TRBJ1-2; 8 bases align to TRBD1. The germline CDR1 and CDR2 sequences are SGHRS and YFSETQ. Germline trimming cut 4 bases from V and 6 bases from J; bases unmatched to any gene: 14. The CDR3 sequence is 16 residues long. The DNA of the CDR3 is TGCGCCAGCAGCGACGACCCAGGGGGCATTTCGGATGGCTACACCTTC. It translates to CASSDDPGGISDGYTF.

Notes on this clone: This CDR3 is also generated by other DNA sequences in the sample. The rearrangement links TRBV18 to TRBJ2-5; no definite D call. This CDR3 is built from 12 residues. V lost 0 bases and J lost 5, with 4 bases in between. CDR1 is KGHSH and CDR2 is LQKENI in the germline V gene. The CDR3 DNA reads TGTGCCAGCTCACCACCTAGTGAGACCCAGTACTTC. It translates to CASSPPSETQYF.

The gene calls are TRBV5-1 and TRBJ2-5, with D perhaps assigned TRBD1 or TRBD2 (5 bases each). Trimming shortened V by 7 bases and J by 6 bases, and 19 bases separated the two germline ends. From germline, CDR1 is SGHRS and CDR2 YFSETQ. This CDR3 spans 14 amino acids. The CDR3 is CASEREGYRKTQYF. The CDR3 DNA sequence: TGCGCCAGCGAAAGAGAGGGGTATAGGAAGACCCAGTACTTC. The entire variable domain, with the rest obtained from reference TRBV5-1 and TRBJ2-5, is as follows: KAGVTQTPRYLIKTRGQQVTLSCSPISGHRSVSWYQQTPGQGLQFLFEYFSETQRNKGNFPGRFSGRQFSNSRSEMNVSTLELGDSALYLCASEREGYRKTQYFGPGTRLLVL.

This clone was seen just once. J is TRBJ1-3 and V is TRBV4-3; 8 bases align to TRBD1. J was trimmed by 0 bases and V by 1 base; bases with no gene match: 2. Germline CDR1 is LGHNA and CDR2 is YSLEER. The length of the CDR3 is 16 residues. CDR3 amino acids: CASSQGDRSSGNTIYF. The CDR3 DNA reads TGCGCCAGCAGCCAAGGGGACAGGAGCTCTGGAAACACCATATATTTT.